Sequencing of this T cell receptor (beta chain) was carried out in a study of identical twins. Study findings and constraints: Beta clonotypes that were abundant in cord blood contained fewer insertions, a pattern absent from memory repertoires. Where out-of-frame alpha sequences were twin-shared, they showed excess low generation probability.

Unique molecular identifiers were present on cDNA, and template switching added a universal primer site. MiXCR, applied by TCRdb to the 5' RACE reads, yields one record per CDR3 protein. Of 640,000 or so distinct CDR3 sequences listed, 6% to 6.5% are singletons. CDR1 is SGDLS and CDR2 is YYNGEE in the germline V gene. The CDR3 is 14 amino acids. Trimming took 4 bases from V and 8 from J; bases not matched to a gene: 8. The table lists this clonotype with a few counts. No antigen is known for it. The sequence was collected from a young man in good health. Sequencing was performed on naive T cells sorted from blood. The J gene is TRBJ2-1, the V gene TRBV9, with TRBD1 matching over 8 bases. DNA of the CDR3: TGTGCCAGCAGCCCTCGGACAGGGTTGGATGAGCAGTTCTTC. This translates into CASSPRTGLDEQFF. The whole variable domain, filled in from reference TRBV9 and TRBJ2-1, reads DSGVTQTPKHLITATGQRVTLRCSPRSGDLSVYWYQQSLDQGLQFLIQYYNGEERAKGNILERFSAQQFPDLHSELNLSSLELGDSALYFCASSPRTGLDEQFFGPGTRLTVL.